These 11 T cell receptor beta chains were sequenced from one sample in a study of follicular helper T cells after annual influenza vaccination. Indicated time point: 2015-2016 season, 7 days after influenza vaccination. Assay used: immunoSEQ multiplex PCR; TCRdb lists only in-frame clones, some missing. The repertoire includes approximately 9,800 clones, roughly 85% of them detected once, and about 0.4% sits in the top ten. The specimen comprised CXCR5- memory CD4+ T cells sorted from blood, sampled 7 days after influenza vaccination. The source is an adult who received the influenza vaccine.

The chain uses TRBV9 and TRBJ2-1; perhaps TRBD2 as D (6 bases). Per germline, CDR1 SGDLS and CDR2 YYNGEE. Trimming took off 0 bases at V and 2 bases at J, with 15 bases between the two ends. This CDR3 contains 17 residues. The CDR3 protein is CASSVGGVEGPYNEQFF. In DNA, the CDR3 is TGTGCCAGCAGCGTAGGGGGGGTTGAAGGGCCCTACAATGAGCAGTTCTTC.

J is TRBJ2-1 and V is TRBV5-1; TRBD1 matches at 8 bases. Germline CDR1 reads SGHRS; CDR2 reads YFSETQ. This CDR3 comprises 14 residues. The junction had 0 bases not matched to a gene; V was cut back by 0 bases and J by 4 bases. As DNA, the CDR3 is TGCGCCAGCAGCTTGGGGGACAGGTACAATGAGCAGTTCTTC. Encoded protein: CASSLGDRYNEQFF.

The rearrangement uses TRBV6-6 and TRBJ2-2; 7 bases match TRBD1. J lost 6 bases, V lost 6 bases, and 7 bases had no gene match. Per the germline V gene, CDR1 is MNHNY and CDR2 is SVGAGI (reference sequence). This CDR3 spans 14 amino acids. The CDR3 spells CASRPTGSAGELFF. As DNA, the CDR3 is TGTGCCAGCAGGCCGACAGGGTCCGCCGGGGAGCTGTTTTTT.

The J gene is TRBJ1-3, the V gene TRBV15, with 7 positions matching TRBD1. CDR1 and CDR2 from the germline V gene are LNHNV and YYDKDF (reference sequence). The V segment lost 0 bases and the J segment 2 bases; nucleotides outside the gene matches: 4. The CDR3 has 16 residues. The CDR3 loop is CATSRDPGGAGNTIYF. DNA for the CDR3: TGTGCCACCAGCAGAGATCCAGGGGGAGCTGGAAACACCATATATTTT.

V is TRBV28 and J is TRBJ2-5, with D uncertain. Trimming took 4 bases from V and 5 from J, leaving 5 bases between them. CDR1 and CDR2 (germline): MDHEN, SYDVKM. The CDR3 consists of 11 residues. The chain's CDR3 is CASSSGETQYF. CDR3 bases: TGTGCCAGCAGTTCGGGTGAGACCCAGTACTTC.

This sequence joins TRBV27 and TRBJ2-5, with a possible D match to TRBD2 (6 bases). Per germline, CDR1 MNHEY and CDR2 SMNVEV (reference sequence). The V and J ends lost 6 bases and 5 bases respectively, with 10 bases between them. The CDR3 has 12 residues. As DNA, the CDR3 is TGTGCCAGCAGGAACCGGGGGGAGACCCAGTACTTC. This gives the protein CASRNRGETQYF.

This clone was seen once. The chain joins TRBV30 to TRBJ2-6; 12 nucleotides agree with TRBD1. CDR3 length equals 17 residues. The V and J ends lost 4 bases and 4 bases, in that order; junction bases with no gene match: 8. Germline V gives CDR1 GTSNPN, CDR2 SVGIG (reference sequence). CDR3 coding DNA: TGTGCCTGGACGAGGGGACAGGGGGCGCGCGGGGCCAACGTCCTGACTTTC. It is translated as CAWTRGQGARGANVLTF.

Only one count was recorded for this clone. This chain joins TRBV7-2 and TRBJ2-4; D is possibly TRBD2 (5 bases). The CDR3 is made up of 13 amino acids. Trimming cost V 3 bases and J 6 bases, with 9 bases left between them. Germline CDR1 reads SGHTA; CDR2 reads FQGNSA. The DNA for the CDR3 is TGTGCCAGCAGCTTCGAGGGTTCAAACATTCAGTACTTC. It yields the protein CASSFEGSNIQYF.

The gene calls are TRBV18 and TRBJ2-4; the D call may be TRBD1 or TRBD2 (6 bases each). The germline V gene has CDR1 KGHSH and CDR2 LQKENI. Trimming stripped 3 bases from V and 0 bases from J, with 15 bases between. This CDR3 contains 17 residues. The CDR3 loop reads CASSPSLGGLAKNIQYF. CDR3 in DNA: TGTGCCAGCTCACCTTCTCTGGGGGGCCTAGCCAAAAACATTCAGTACTTC.

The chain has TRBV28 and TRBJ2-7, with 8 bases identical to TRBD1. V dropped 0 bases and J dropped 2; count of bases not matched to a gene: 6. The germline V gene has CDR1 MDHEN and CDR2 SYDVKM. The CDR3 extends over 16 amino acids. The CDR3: CASSLWGGQATYEQYF. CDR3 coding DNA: TGTGCCAGCAGTTTATGGGGGGGACAGGCGACCTACGAGCAGTACTTC.

CDR3 region: CASSIKVTNGELFF. The CDR3 DNA reads as TGTGCCAGTAGTATCAAGGTGACAAACGGGGAGCTGTTTTTT. The V call is TRBV19, the J call TRBJ2-2; D is unresolved. The length of the CDR3 is 14 residues. From germline, CDR1 is LNHDA and CDR2 SQIVND (reference sequence). V lost 3 bases, J lost 7 bases, and 12 bases lay in between.